This T cell receptor (beta chain) was obtained from a study of shared clonotypes between healthy human individuals. Germline CDR1 and CDR2: SGHAT and FQNNGV. The V segment lost 4 bases and the J segment 3 bases; nucleotides outside the gene matches: 2. The CDR3 extends over 14 amino acids. The protocol was immunoSEQ multiplex PCR, while the TCRdb copy is restricted to in-frame clones and leaves out a portion. The top ten hold 0.37% of the sample, which has a few million clones, around 90% seen once. The receptor was isolated from a man younger than 30 in good health. Some clones in this sample may be carry-over from other donors' samples. The chain recombines TRBV11-2 with TRBJ2-5; 10 nucleotides match TRBD2. Sequenced: naive CD4+ T cells from PBMCs. Stated subset: CD45RA+ positively selected. CDR3 bases: TGTGCCAGCAGCTCAGGGACTAGCGAAGAGACCCAGTACTTC. The encoded protein is CASSSGTSEETQYF. Full variable domain (outside the CDR3, taken from reference TRBV11-2 and TRBJ2-5): EAGVAQSPRYKIIEKRQSVAFWCNPISGHATLYWYQQILGQGPKLLIQFQNNGVVDDSQLPKDRFSAERLKGVDSTLKIQPAKLEDSAVYLCASSSGTSEETQYFGPGTRLLVL.